The 29 T cell receptor beta chains below all came from one sample that was sequenced in a study of early stage breast cancer tumors (dated by TCRdb to the late 2010s). Libraries were constructed by the immunoSEQ multiplex PCR assay. This immuneACCESS table, as held by TCRdb, lists in-frame sequences with V and J called but not all clones. Of the missing ones, under half trace to an unresolved V gene in checked studies; the others have no known cause. The table for this sample lists about 11,000 clones; 70% to 80% of them were counted only once. The ten largest clonotypes hold roughly a fifth of the sample. Sequencing was done on a sample of breast tumor tissue. Source of these receptors: a person aged 35 to 50 with breast cancer.

The chain links TRBV28 to TRBJ1-1; D is ambiguous. The CDR3 is 14 amino acids. With 3 bases removed from V and 4 bases from J, the gap between germline ends came to 12 bases. Germline CDR1 is MDHEN and CDR2 is SYDVKM. This chain's CDR3 is CASSFITDITEAFF. The CDR3 coding sequence is TGTGCCAGCAGTTTCATCACAGATATCACTGAAGCTTTCTTT.

The chain has TRBV9 and TRBJ1-1, with TRBD1 matching over 9 bases. The CDR3 spans 16 residues. J was trimmed by 3 bases and V by 3 bases; bases with no gene match: 9. CDR1 and CDR2 (germline): SGDLS, YYNGEE. CDR3 region: CASSGQGGGFDTEAFF. CDR3 nucleotides: TGTGCCAGCAGCGGACAGGGGGGGGGTTTCGACACTGAAGCTTTCTTT.

This clone was counted between two and nine times. This chain uses TRBV6-5 with TRBJ2-3, with a possible D match to TRBD1 (5 bases). This CDR3 is 14 amino acids long. V was trimmed by 0 bases and J by 4 bases, leaving 8 bases between them. CDR1 is MNHEY, CDR2 SVGAGI, per germline. CDR3 region: CASSYSWGADTQYF. The CDR3 region has the DNA TGTGCCAGCAGTTACTCCTGGGGCGCAGATACGCAGTATTTT.

The table lists this clone with a few counts. The chain joins TRBV7-8 to TRBJ2-1; no firm D call. Trimming removed 5 bases at V and 7 bases at J, with 12 bases between. The CDR3 is 13 residues long. CDR1 SGHVS and CDR2 FQNEAQ come from the germline V gene. The CDR3 region is CASSLLPRNEQFF. The CDR3 nucleotides are TGTGCCAGCAGCCTATTGCCCCGGAATGAGCAGTTCTTC.

The chain recombines TRBV19 with TRBJ1-2; 7 positions agree with TRBD1. Per germline, CDR1 LNHDA and CDR2 SQIVND (reference sequence). This CDR3 region has 14 residues. The ends lost 1 base at V and 5 bases at J; junction bases unmatched: 4. CDR3 nucleotides: TGTGCCAGTAGTATAGGAGGGACAGCTTATGGCTACACCTTC. This codes for CASSIGGTAYGYTF. The variable domain in full, with the rest retrieved from reference TRBV19 and TRBJ1-2, is DGGITQSPKYLFRKEGQNVTLSCEQNLNHDAMYWYRQDPGQGLRLIYYSQIVNDFQKGDIAEGYSVSREKKESFPLTVTSAQKNPTAFYLCASSIGGTAYGYTFGSGTRLTVV.

The rearrangement uses TRBV30 and TRBJ1-4, with 7 bases aligning to TRBD1. The CDR3 has 15 amino acids. Trimming took 3 bases from V and 3 from J; bases not matched to a gene: 7. Germline assignment: CDR1 GTSNPN and CDR2 SVGIG (reference sequence). The CDR3 sequence: CAWRPPDRANEKLFF. The DNA for the CDR3 is TGTGCCTGGAGGCCCCCCGACAGGGCTAATGAAAAACTGTTTTTT.

The genes are TRBV29-1 and TRBJ2-3; D is unclear. V lost 1 base to trimming and J lost 9 bases, with 17 bases between them. CDR3 length: 14 residues. Germline loops: CDR1 SQVTM, CDR2 ANQGSEA. The CDR3 region has the DNA TGCAGCGTTGAAGTGGGCAGGAAAGGAAACACGCAGTATTTT. It is translated as CSVEVGRKGNTQYF.

V and J are TRBV5-6 and TRBJ2-5; D remains ambiguous. Germline V CDR1 and CDR2: SGHDT, YYEEEE. With 0 bases removed from V and 6 bases from J, the gap between germline ends came to 6 bases. The CDR3 runs 12 residues. The CDR3 bases are TGTGCCAGCAGCTTGGCCTCAAAGACCCAGTACTTC. Protein product: CASSLASKTQYF.

CDR3 bases: TGTGCCAGCAGCTTAAACCTCGGCGCTGAAGCTTTCTTT. Amino acids: CASSLNLGAEAFF. V is TRBV7-3 and J is TRBJ1-1; no clear D. V gave up 1 base and J gave up 6 bases, with 9 bases separating them. Germline V gene lookup returns CDR1 SGHTA and CDR2 FQGTGA. CDR3 length: 13 residues.

The genes are TRBV11-1 and TRBJ1-1, with D possibly being TRBD1 (6 bases). This CDR3 has 14 residues. The V and J ends lost 3 bases and 1 base respectively, with 9 bases between them. CDR1 is SGHAT and CDR2 is FQDESV in the germline V gene (reference sequence). As DNA, the CDR3 is TGTGCCAGCAGCTTCTGGACAGAGAACACTGAAGCTTTCTTT. Translation gives CASSFWTENTEAFF.

The chain uses TRBV19 and TRBJ1-1; no clear D gene. V was clipped by 8 bases and J by 2 bases, with 15 bases between them. Per germline, CDR1 LNHDA and CDR2 SQIVND (reference sequence). The CDR3 covers 14 residues. CDR3 protein: CASRRGSSNTEAFF. Written as DNA, the CDR3 is TGTGCCAGTCGAAGAGGCAGCTCAAACACTGAAGCTTTCTTT.

The chain carries TRBV30 and TRBJ2-1; the D gene is possibly TRBD2 (5 bases). CDR1 is GTSNPN and CDR2 is SVGIG in the germline V gene (reference sequence). V was shortened by 2 bases and J by 9 bases, with 23 bases between the two germline ends. The CDR3 totals 16 residues. The CDR3 coding sequence is TGTGCCTGGAGTAGGCAGCGGTACTCCCCCTTTGTTGAGCAGTTCTTC. It encodes CAWSRQRYSPFVEQFF.

This clone turned up a few times. J is TRBJ2-1 and V is TRBV19; 7 bases fit TRBD2. V was clipped by 0 bases and J by 4 bases; unmatched bases: 9. Looked up from germline, CDR1 is LNHDA and CDR2 is SQIVND (reference sequence). The CDR3 consists of 17 residues. The CDR3 coding sequence is TGTGCCAGTAGTATAGATCGTGCTAGCGGTATATACAATGAGCAGTTCTTC. Residues: CASSIDRASGIYNEQFF.

This chain links TRBV5-4 with TRBJ2-5, with unresolved D. Trimming took off 0 bases at V and 0 bases at J, with 6 bases between the two ends. The CDR3 runs 14 residues. The V gene's germline CDR1 is SGHNT and CDR2 YYREEE (reference sequence). The CDR3 sequence is CASSLGMYQETQYF. CDR3 DNA sequence: TGTGCCAGCAGCTTGGGCATGTACCAAGAGACCCAGTACTTC. The complete variable domain, with remaining parts taken from reference TRBV5-4 and TRBJ2-5, reads ETGVTQSPTHLIKTRGQQVTLRCSSQSGHNTVSWYQQALGQGPQFIFQYYREEENGRGNFPPRFSGLQFPNYSSELNVNALELDDSALYLCASSLGMYQETQYFGPGTRLLVL.

The chain recombines TRBV19 with TRBJ2-3; 9 bases line up with TRBD1. The V segment lost 7 bases and the J segment 5 bases; nucleotides outside the gene matches: 4. CDR3 length: 13 residues. In germline, CDR1 is LNHDA, CDR2 SQIVND (reference sequence). The CDR3 here is CASKDRGIDTQYF. As DNA, the CDR3 is TGTGCCAGTAAGGACAGGGGTATAGATACGCAGTATTTT.

In its sample, this clone was seen once. The chain uses TRBV9 and TRBJ2-4; D unclear. The CDR3 spans 13 residues. The germline V gene has CDR1 SGDLS and CDR2 YYNGEE. Trimming took off 3 bases at V and 0 bases at J, with 4 bases between the two ends. CDR3: CASSGTAKNIQYF. The CDR3 bases are TGTGCCAGCAGCGGGACAGCCAAAAACATTCAGTACTTC.

For the CDR3, the DNA is TGCGCCAGCAGCTTGGAAGTAATGACCGGGGAGCTGTTTTTT. Translation gives CASSLEVMTGELFF. The chain couples TRBV5-1 to TRBJ2-2, with unresolved D. Looked up from germline, CDR1 is SGHRS and CDR2 is YFSETQ. The CDR3 has 14 amino acids. Trimming shortened V by 0 bases and J by 5 bases, and 8 bases separated the two germline ends.

The rearrangement joins TRBV5-5 to TRBJ2-5, with 15 bases lining up with TRBD2. This CDR3 contains 19 residues. The germline CDR1 and CDR2 sequences are SGHKS and YYEKEE (reference sequence). Losses at the gene ends were 3 bases for V and 0 bases for J; bases not matched to a gene: 9. CDR3 in DNA: TGTGCCAGCAGCTCCCTCGGGACTAGCGGGGGGTTTTACCAAGAGACCCAGTACTTC. Encoded protein: CASSSLGTSGGFYQETQYF.

The chain recombines TRBV6-1 with TRBJ2-7, with D possibly matching TRBD1 (6 bases). CDR1 and CDR2 from the germline V gene are MNHNS and SASEGT. The CDR3 has 13 amino acids. The V end was cut by 3 bases, the J end by 2 bases, with 8 bases between. The CDR3 protein is CASSDWGPYEQYF. The CDR3 DNA is TGTGCCAGCAGTGACTGGGGGCCCTACGAGCAGTACTTC.

The V gene is TRBV13, the J gene TRBJ2-7; 7 bases line up with TRBD1. The CDR3 spans 16 residues. V trimming: 0 bases; J trimming: 2 bases; junction bases outside the gene matches: 7. Germline V gene sequence: CDR1 PRHDT, CDR2 FYEKMQ (reference sequence). CDR3 in amino acids: CASSLGGQPPTYEQYF. DNA for the CDR3: TGTGCCAGCAGCTTAGGGGGACAGCCTCCAACCTACGAGCAGTACTTC. The whole variable domain, remainder taken from reference TRBV13 and TRBJ2-7, is AAGVIQSPRHLIKEKRETATLKCYPIPRHDTVYWYQQGPGQDPQFLISFYEKMQSDKGSIPDRFSAQQFSDYHSELNMSSLELGDSALYFCASSLGGQPPTYEQYFGPGTRLTVT.

The chain is built from TRBV7-9 and TRBJ1-2; possibly TRBD1 for D (5 bases). The V end lost 9 bases, the J end lost 3 bases, and 11 bases lay between the germline ends. Germline V gives CDR1 SEHNR, CDR2 FQNEAQ (reference sequence). This CDR3 has 12 residues. The CDR3 reads CARGGKDYGYTF. CDR3 coding DNA: TGTGCCAGGGGGGGAAAGGACTATGGCTACACCTTC.

This chain links TRBV7-3 with TRBJ2-7; D possibly matches TRBD1 or TRBD2 (6 bases each). CDR1 is SGHTA and CDR2 is FQGTGA in the germline V gene. This CDR3 is 13 amino acids long. The V and J ends lost 0 bases and 5 bases respectively, with 8 bases between them. CDR3: CASSLTGGDEQYF. The CDR3 DNA reads TGTGCCAGCAGCTTAACCGGGGGCGACGAGCAGTACTTC.

The chain carries TRBV19 and TRBJ1-1; 7 bases map to TRBD1. Germline CDR1 is LNHDA and CDR2 is SQIVND (reference sequence). V shed 5 bases and J 4 bases; nucleotides not matched to a gene: 22. The CDR3 has 19 amino acids. CDR3 nucleotides: TGTGCCAGTAGTTTCCGACAGGGTTCCCCGAGGAAACCGCCCACTGAAGCTTTCTTT. This gives the protein CASSFRQGSPRKPPTEAFF.

This sequence joins TRBV14 and TRBJ1-2; no firm D call. The CDR3 spans 14 residues. Germline values: CDR1 SGHDN, CDR2 FVKESK. V lost 0 bases, J lost 4 bases, and 9 bases lay in between. The CDR3 nucleotides read TGTGCCAGCAGCCAAGATCTTAACAGCTATGGCTACACCTTC. Translated: CASSQDLNSYGYTF.

The chain links TRBV15 to TRBJ2-5; D unclear. V was pared by 0 bases and J by 4 bases, with 3 bases between. The V gene's germline CDR1 is LNHNV and CDR2 YYDKDF (reference sequence). The CDR3 sequence is 12 residues long. The CDR3 DNA follows: TGTGCCACCAGCAGAGATGCAGAGACCCAGTACTTC. Translated: CATSRDAETQYF.

The gene calls are TRBV5-4 and TRBJ2-5; D is unresolved. Per the germline V gene, CDR1 is SGHNT and CDR2 is YYREEE (reference sequence). The CDR3 extends over 12 amino acids. V shed 7 bases and J shed 2 bases, with 9 bases lying between them. The CDR3 protein is CASRRGQETQYF. In DNA form, the CDR3 reads TGTGCCAGCCGGAGAGGTCAAGAGACCCAGTACTTC.

The chain recombines TRBV19 with TRBJ1-3; 7 bases map to TRBD1. V shed 4 bases and J 9 bases; nucleotides not matched to a gene: 6. CDR3 length: 13 residues. CDR1 and CDR2 (germline): LNHDA, SQIVND (reference sequence). DNA for the CDR3: TGTGCCAGTAGTACCGACAGGGTGGGCACCATATATTTT. It is translated as CASSTDRVGTIYF.

Sample share makes this clone medium-sized (0.01 to 0.1%). The rearrangement links TRBV6-5 to TRBJ2-7; 11 bases agree with TRBD2. V dropped 1 base and J dropped 7; count of bases not matched to a gene: 3. Germline V gene lookup returns CDR1 MNHEY and CDR2 SVGAGI. CDR3 length: 14 amino acids. The CDR3: CASSYYGTSGEQYF. The DNA of the CDR3 is TGTGCCAGCAGTTACTATGGGACTAGCGGTGAGCAGTACTTC.

This clone was picked up a small number of times. This chain connects TRBV10-1 to TRBJ2-7; D is unresolved. Per germline, CDR1 WNHNN and CDR2 SYGVQD (reference sequence). This CDR3 region has 13 residues. The V and J ends lost 2 bases and 6 bases respectively, with 11 bases between them. The CDR3 sequence: CASSEVVGGEQYF. CDR3 coding DNA: TGCGCCAGCAGTGAGGTCGTGGGCGGCGAGCAGTACTTC.